A selection of T cell receptor beta chains follows, all from one sample in a study of shared clonotypes between healthy human individuals. TCRdb's table, derived via immunoSEQ multiplex PCR, lists solely in-frame clones and lacks some. The sample has around 990,000 clones; approximately 80% are singletons. Sequenced input: memory CD4+ T cells from PBMCs. These receptors were taken from a man between 18 and 35 years old in good health. Some clones in this sample may be carry-over from other donors' samples. Both conserved end residues are part of each CDR3. The D gene is left open where the match is weak. Clone size is given for some rows only: seen once, a few or many times, or a class if the clone is expanded.

clone_size d_call cdr3_length j_call v_call cdr3_nt cdr3_aa
. . 16 TRBJ1-5 TRBV4-1 TGCGCCAGCAGCCAAGAGGGGGGACGGGGCAATCAGCCCCAGCATTTT CASSQEGGRGNQPQHF
. TRBD2 15 TRBJ2-1 TRBV10-3 TGTGCCATCAGTCGACTAGCGGGAGATCACAATGAGCAGTTCTTC CAISRLAGDHNEQFF
. . 15 TRBJ2-1 TRBV21-1 TGTGCCAGCGGGCTTTTTTCGACGGCCTACAATGAGCAGTTCTTC CASGLFSTAYNEQFF
. . 15 TRBJ2-2 TRBV6-1 TGTGCCAGCAGTGAAAGGGGAAAGAACACCGGGGAGCTGTTTTTT CASSERGKNTGELFF
few . 14 TRBJ2-7 TRBV6-1 TGTGCCAGCAGTGAAGAGGGCCCTACCTACGAGCAGTACTTC CASSEEGPTYEQYF
. . 14 TRBJ1-5 TRBV6-5 TGTGCCAGCAGTAACCTTATGGGCAATCAGCCCCAGCATTTT CASSNLMGNQPQHF
. . 17 TRBJ2-3 TRBV7-9 TGTGCCAGCAGCTTCCCCAGGGGGGCCCCGACCACAGATACGCAGTATTTT CASSFPRGAPTTDTQYF
. . 15 TRBJ1-2 TRBV7-3 TGTGCCAGCAGCTTACAGTCAGCCTCGGTGGAGGGCTACACCTTC CASSLQSASVEGYTF
. . 13 TRBJ1-5 TRBV28 TGTGCCAGCAGTCATTTAAACAATCAGCCCCAGCATTTT CASSHLNNQPQHF
. . 15 TRBJ2-3 TRBV6-5 TGTGCCAGCAGCCCAAGAGTGCCCGGACAAGATACGCAGTATTTT CASSPRVPGQDTQYF
. TRBD2 14 TRBJ2-1 TRBV5-1 TGCGCCAGCAGTCGGACTAGCGGGAGCGATGAGCAGTTCTTC CASSRTSGSDEQFF
once . 17 TRBJ1-1 TRBV5-1 TGCGCCAGCAGCTTGGGGGTGCAGGGAGTGAGTTTAACTGAAGCTTTCTTT CASSLGVQGVSLTEAFF
. . 13 TRBJ2-2 TRBV11-2 TGTGCCAGCAGCCAAGCAATGACCGGGGAGCTGTTTTTT CASSQAMTGELFF
once . 15 TRBJ1-2 TRBV7-2 TGTGCCAGCAGCTTAGCGCTTTTCGGGGGTTATGGCTACACCTTC CASSLALFGGYGYTF
. . 13 TRBJ2-3 TRBV29-1 TGCAGCGTTGTTTTCCCTGGCACAGATACGCAGTATTTT CSVVFPGTDTQYF
once TRBD1 13 TRBJ2-7 TRBV6-6 TGTGCCAGCAGCGACGACAGGGCTCGCGAGCAGTACTTC CASSDDRAREQYF
. . 15 TRBJ1-2 TRBV28 TGTGCCAGCAGTTTACCCCGCGACTCTAACTATGGCTACACCTTC CASSLPRDSNYGYTF
. TRBD2 18 TRBJ2-5 TRBV27 TGTGCCAGCAGTTTACGGGCTAGCGGGAGGGGGTGGATGGAGACCCAGTACTTC CASSLRASGRGWMETQYF
. . 14 TRBJ2-5 TRBV5-4 TGTGCCAGCAGCTTCCACGGCAGCCAAGAGACCCAGTACTTC CASSFHGSQETQYF
. . 14 TRBJ2-2 TRBV6-4 TGTGCCAGCAAAGTGGACCGCTATCCCGGGGAGCTGTTTTTT CASKVDRYPGELFF
. TRBD2 17 TRBJ2-1 TRBV27 TGTGCCAGCAGTCCACAGATCCGACCCGGGACTAGCGGAGAGCAGTTCTTC CASSPQIRPGTSGEQFF
. . 12 TRBJ2-7 TRBV15 TGTGCCACCAGCAGAGGTATCTACGAGCAGTACTTC CATSRGIYEQYF
. TRBD1 14 TRBJ2-7 TRBV6-6 TGTGCCACCGCGGGTGGGACAGGGGAATACGAGCAGTACTTC CATAGGTGEYEQYF
. . 12 TRBJ2-5 TRBV7-9 TGTGCCAGCAGCCCAACCGGGGAGACCCAGTACTTC CASSPTGETQYF
. TRBD2 16 TRBJ2-3 TRBV7-2 TGTGCCAGCAGCTTACGGGGTAGAGCGGGAGAAGATACGCAGTATTTT CASSLRGRAGEDTQYF
once TRBD1 14 TRBJ2-7 TRBV5-4 TGTGCCAGCAGCTTGGAGGGACAGGGGGTCGAGCAGTACTTC CASSLEGQGVEQYF
. TRBD1 16 TRBJ2-7 TRBV19 TGTGCCAGTAGTATGTCCCCGGGACAGATAAGACACGAGCAGTACTTC CASSMSPGQIRHEQYF
. TRBD1 16 TRBJ1-1 TRBV18 TGTGCCAGCTCACCGACAATAGGACAGGGGTACACTGAAGCTTTCTTT CASSPTIGQGYTEAFF
. TRBD1 14 TRBJ1-2 TRBV6-6 TGTGCCAGCAGTCTCCGGGACAGGGTAGGCGGCTACACCTTC CASSLRDRVGGYTF
few . 11 TRBJ1-2 TRBV28 TGTGCCAGCAGTTATAACTATGGCTACACCTTC CASSYNYGYTF
once TRBD1 13 TRBJ2-4 TRBV5-8 TGTGCCAGCAGCTTGCGGGACAGGGGCATTCAGTACTTC CASSLRDRGIQYF